These 2 T cell receptor beta chains were sequenced from one sample in a study of T cell changes during pregnancy in multiple sclerosis. Sequencing used immunoSEQ multiplex PCR; TCRdb keeps in-frame clones, though not all of them. This sample has under 65,000 clones, with approximately 92% found just once. This material consisted of peripheral blood, taken after pregnancy. The receptors derive from a female donor in good health, enrolled as a control in a pregnancy study.

This clone was counted only a few times. The genes are TRBV6-6 and TRBJ1-2; 7 nucleotides agree with TRBD1. From germline, CDR1 is MNHNY and CDR2 SVGAGI (reference sequence). The ends lost 4 bases at V and 3 bases at J; junction bases unmatched: 5. This CDR3 comprises 14 residues. CDR3 region: CASSLDRDDYGYTF. CDR3 DNA: TGTGCCAGCAGTTTAGACAGGGATGACTATGGCTACACCTTC.

The chain recombines TRBV4-3 with TRBJ1-6, with D hard to call. Germline values: CDR1 LGHNA, CDR2 YSLEER. V lost 0 bases, J lost 13 bases, and 10 bases lay in between. This CDR3 comprises 13 residues. CDR3 in amino acids: CASSQDSSSPLHF. The CDR3 nucleotides read TGCGCCAGCAGCCAAGATTCGTCTTCTCCCCTCCACTTT.